Listed below are T cell receptor beta chains from one sample, sequenced in a study of blood T cell repertoires in COVID-19. Clones were read by immunoSEQ multiplex PCR, and TCRdb kept only the in-frame ones, dropping some. The table includes about 170,000 clones, over 85% detected once. Sequenced sample: peripheral blood. The receptors were sampled from a woman aged 50 to 60 with acute or convalescent COVID-19. CDR3s include the opening cysteine and the closing phenylalanine or tryptophan. D genes are given only for firm matches. The size field is filled for only some rows; it gives once, few, many or a size class.

TRBJ2-1 TRBD2 TRBV27 NA TGTGCCAGCAGTTTATCACTCGGGAGGGGGGATGAGCAGTTCTTC CASSLSLGRGDEQFF
TRBJ1-1 TRBD1 TRBV30 NA TGTGCCTGGAGAGGCAGGGGGAGCATGAACACTGAAGCTTTCTTT CAWRGRGSMNTEAFF
TRBJ2-7 NA TRBV29-1 NA TGCAGCGTTGTCGGTAGCACCTACGAGCAGTACTTC CSVVGSTYEQYF
TRBJ1-1 TRBD1 TRBV27 NA TGTGCCAGCAGTTTGCAGGGGGCCTTCACTGAAGCTTTCTTT CASSLQGAFTEAFF
TRBJ2-1 NA TRBV27 NA TGTGCCAGCAGTTTGGGCCAACCCGTTTTCGGCTCATACAATGAGCAGTTCTTC CASSLGQPVFGSYNEQFF
TRBJ2-5 TRBD1 TRBV11-3 NA TGTGCCAGCAGCTGGGGGACAGGGGGAAGAGAGACCCAGTACTTC CASSWGTGGRETQYF
TRBJ1-2 NA TRBV7-9 few TGTGCCAGCAGCTTGAGTCAAGGGGAAGGCTACACCTTC CASSLSQGEGYTF
TRBJ1-3 NA TRBV7-9 NA TGTGCCAGCAGCTTATCTACAGGGTCTTTTGGAAACACCATATATTTT CASSLSTGSFGNTIYF
TRBJ2-7 NA TRBV4-1 NA TGCGCCAGCAGCCCGACTGTCTCCTACGAGCAGTACTTC CASSPTVSYEQYF
TRBJ2-3 NA TRBV10-3 NA TGTGCCATCAGTGAGGACAGAAGGAGCACAGATACGCAGTATTTT CAISEDRRSTDTQYF
TRBJ1-2 TRBD1 TRBV12-3/TRBV12-4 NA TGTGCCAGCAGAGGGACAGCTAACTATGGCTACACCTTC CASRGTANYGYTF
TRBJ1-2 NA TRBV5-6 NA TGTGCCAGCAGCCCTACAGGGTCGACTAACTATGGCTACACCTTC CASSPTGSTNYGYTF
TRBJ1-6 TRBD1 TRBV7-9 NA TGTGCCAGCAGCCTCGAACCGGGACAGTATAATTCACCCCTCCACTTT CASSLEPGQYNSPLHF
TRBJ2-7 TRBD2 TRBV10-3 NA TGTGCCATCAGTGAGCTAGCGGGGGGGCAGTACGAGCAGTACTTC CAISELAGGQYEQYF
TRBJ1-1 NA TRBV3-1/TRBV3-2 few TGTGCCAGCAGCCCAGGCCACAGACCGAACACTGAAGCTTTCTTT CASSPGHRPNTEAFF
TRBJ2-1 TRBD2 TRBV6-5 NA TGTGCCAGCAGTAATAGCGGGGGATCCTACAATGAGCAGTTCTTC CASSNSGGSYNEQFF
TRBJ2-7 NA TRBV12-3/TRBV12-4 NA TGTGCCAGCAGTTCCCGAGGCGAGCAGTACTTC CASSSRGEQYF
TRBJ1-5 NA TRBV30 few TGTGCCTGGGGGAAGGCGGGGGCGCGGAGCAATCAGCCCCAGCATTTT CAWGKAGARSNQPQHF
TRBJ2-3 TRBD2 TRBV4-3 NA TGCGCCAGCAGCCAATTAGCGGGAGGCCTGGGGGATACGCAGTATTTT CASSQLAGGLGDTQYF
TRBJ2-1 NA TRBV11-2 NA TGTGCCAGCAGCCCCTGGAGTAATGAGCAGTTCTTC CASSPWSNEQFF
TRBJ1-2 TRBD1 TRBV30 NA TGTGCCTGGGCAAGGGACAGACAGGGCTACACCTTC CAWARDRQGYTF
TRBJ2-7 NA TRBV9 NA TGTGCCAGCAGCCTAGTATCAGGGCGCGAGCAGTACTTC CASSLVSGREQYF
TRBJ2-1 NA TRBV5-4 NA TGTGCCAGCAGCTTGGGGGCAGGGGCTACGTCCAATGAGCAGTTCTTC CASSLGAGATSNEQFF
TRBJ2-1 TRBD2 TRBV5-1 NA TGCGCCAGCAGCTCCCAGACTAGCGTTAGGGATGAGCAGTTCTTC CASSSQTSVRDEQFF
TRBJ2-3 TRBD2 TRBV5-8 NA TGTGCCAGCAGCCGGGGGGGACCTAGCACAGATACGCAGTATTTT CASSRGGPSTDTQYF
TRBJ2-7 TRBD2 TRBV6-2/TRBV6-3 NA TGTGCCAGCAGTTACCGCCTCAGGCAGCGGGACTACGAGCAGTACTTC CASSYRLRQRDYEQYF
TRBJ2-7 NA TRBV4-3 NA TGCGCCAGCAGCCAAGTTACCAGGCGGGACGAGCAGTACTTC CASSQVTRRDEQYF
TRBJ2-3 TRBD1 TRBV30 NA TGTGCCTGGAGACCACTCTGGGACAGGGGGTTCACAGATACGCAGTATTTT CAWRPLWDRGFTDTQYF
TRBJ2-7 NA TRBV11-2 few TGTGCCAGCAGCTTAGATGGACAGAGTGTGAACGAGCAGTACTTC CASSLDGQSVNEQYF
TRBJ2-7 NA TRBV3-1/TRBV3-2 NA TGTGCCAGCAGCCAAGGGGGGCAGGGAAGAAACTACGAGCAGTACTTC CASSQGGQGRNYEQYF
TRBJ2-7 NA TRBV2 once TGTGCCAGCAGTGAACGGTTGACCTACGAGCAGTACTTC CASSERLTYEQYF
TRBJ2-7 TRBD1 TRBV6-5 NA TGTGCCAGCAGTTCTACAGGGGGCCACGAGCAGTACTTC CASSSTGGHEQYF
TRBJ1-4 TRBD1 TRBV6-5 NA TGTGCCAGCAGTTACGGGACAGGGGGGCGGAATGAAAAACTGTTTTTT CASSYGTGGRNEKLFF
TRBJ1-5 TRBD1 TRBV25-1 NA TGTGCCAGTTCGGACAGGGGTTATCAGCCCCAGCATTTT CASSDRGYQPQHF
TRBJ1-6 NA TRBV7-9 NA TGTGCCAGCAGCCTTGGACAGCCCGGTTCACCCCTCCACTTT CASSLGQPGSPLHF
TRBJ1-3 NA TRBV18 NA TGTGCCAGCGCTTCTCAGGCCTCTGGAAACACCATATATTTT CASASQASGNTIYF
TRBJ1-1 TRBD1 TRBV6-6 NA TGTGCCAGCAGTTTTACAGGGGGCGGGAACACTGAAGCTTTCTTT CASSFTGGGNTEAFF
TRBJ2-5 NA TRBV18 NA TGTGCCAGCTCACCAAGAAGGGGTACACAAGAGACCCAGTACTTC CASSPRRGTQETQYF
TRBJ1-2 NA TRBV28 NA TGTGCCAGCAGGGGGCCAGTTTTGGACTATGGCTACACCTTC CASRGPVLDYGYTF
TRBJ1-2 TRBD1 TRBV19 NA TGTGCCAGTAGTACCGTCGACAGGGTCGGCTACACCTTC CASSTVDRVGYTF
TRBJ2-1 TRBD2 TRBV27 NA TGTGCCAGCAGATTAGCGGGAGTGGATGAGCAGTTCTTC CASRLAGVDEQFF
TRBJ2-2 NA TRBV6-2/TRBV6-3 NA TGTGCCAGCAGTTACTCGAGGGGCGGGGAACTCACCGGGGAGCTGTTTTTT CASSYSRGGELTGELFF
TRBJ1-1 NA TRBV18 NA TGTGCCAGCTCACCGGACAGTGAAGCTTTCTTT CASSPDSEAFF
TRBJ1-1 NA TRBV5-1 once TGCGCCAGCAGCTTGGGAAGGGGCACTGAAGCTTTCTTT CASSLGRGTEAFF
TRBJ2-5 TRBD1 TRBV2 NA TGTGCCAGCAGTGAGACAGGGGCACAAGAGACCCAGTACTTC CASSETGAQETQYF